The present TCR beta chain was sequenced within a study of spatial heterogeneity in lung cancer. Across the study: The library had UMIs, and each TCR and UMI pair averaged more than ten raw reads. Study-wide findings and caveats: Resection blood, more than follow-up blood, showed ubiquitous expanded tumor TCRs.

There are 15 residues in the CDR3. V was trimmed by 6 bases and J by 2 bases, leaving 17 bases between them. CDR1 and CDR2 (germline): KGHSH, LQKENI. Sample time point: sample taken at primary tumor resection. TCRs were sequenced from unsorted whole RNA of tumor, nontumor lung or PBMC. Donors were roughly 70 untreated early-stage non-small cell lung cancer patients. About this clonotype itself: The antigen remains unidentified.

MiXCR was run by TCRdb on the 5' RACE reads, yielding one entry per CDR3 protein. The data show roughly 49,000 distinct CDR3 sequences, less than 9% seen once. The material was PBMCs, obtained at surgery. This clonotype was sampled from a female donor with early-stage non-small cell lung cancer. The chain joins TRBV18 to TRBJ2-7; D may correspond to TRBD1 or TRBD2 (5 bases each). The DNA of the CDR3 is TGTGCCAGCTCCGGGGCCCAGGATTCCCCCTACGAGCAGTACTTC. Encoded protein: CASSGAQDSPYEQYF.